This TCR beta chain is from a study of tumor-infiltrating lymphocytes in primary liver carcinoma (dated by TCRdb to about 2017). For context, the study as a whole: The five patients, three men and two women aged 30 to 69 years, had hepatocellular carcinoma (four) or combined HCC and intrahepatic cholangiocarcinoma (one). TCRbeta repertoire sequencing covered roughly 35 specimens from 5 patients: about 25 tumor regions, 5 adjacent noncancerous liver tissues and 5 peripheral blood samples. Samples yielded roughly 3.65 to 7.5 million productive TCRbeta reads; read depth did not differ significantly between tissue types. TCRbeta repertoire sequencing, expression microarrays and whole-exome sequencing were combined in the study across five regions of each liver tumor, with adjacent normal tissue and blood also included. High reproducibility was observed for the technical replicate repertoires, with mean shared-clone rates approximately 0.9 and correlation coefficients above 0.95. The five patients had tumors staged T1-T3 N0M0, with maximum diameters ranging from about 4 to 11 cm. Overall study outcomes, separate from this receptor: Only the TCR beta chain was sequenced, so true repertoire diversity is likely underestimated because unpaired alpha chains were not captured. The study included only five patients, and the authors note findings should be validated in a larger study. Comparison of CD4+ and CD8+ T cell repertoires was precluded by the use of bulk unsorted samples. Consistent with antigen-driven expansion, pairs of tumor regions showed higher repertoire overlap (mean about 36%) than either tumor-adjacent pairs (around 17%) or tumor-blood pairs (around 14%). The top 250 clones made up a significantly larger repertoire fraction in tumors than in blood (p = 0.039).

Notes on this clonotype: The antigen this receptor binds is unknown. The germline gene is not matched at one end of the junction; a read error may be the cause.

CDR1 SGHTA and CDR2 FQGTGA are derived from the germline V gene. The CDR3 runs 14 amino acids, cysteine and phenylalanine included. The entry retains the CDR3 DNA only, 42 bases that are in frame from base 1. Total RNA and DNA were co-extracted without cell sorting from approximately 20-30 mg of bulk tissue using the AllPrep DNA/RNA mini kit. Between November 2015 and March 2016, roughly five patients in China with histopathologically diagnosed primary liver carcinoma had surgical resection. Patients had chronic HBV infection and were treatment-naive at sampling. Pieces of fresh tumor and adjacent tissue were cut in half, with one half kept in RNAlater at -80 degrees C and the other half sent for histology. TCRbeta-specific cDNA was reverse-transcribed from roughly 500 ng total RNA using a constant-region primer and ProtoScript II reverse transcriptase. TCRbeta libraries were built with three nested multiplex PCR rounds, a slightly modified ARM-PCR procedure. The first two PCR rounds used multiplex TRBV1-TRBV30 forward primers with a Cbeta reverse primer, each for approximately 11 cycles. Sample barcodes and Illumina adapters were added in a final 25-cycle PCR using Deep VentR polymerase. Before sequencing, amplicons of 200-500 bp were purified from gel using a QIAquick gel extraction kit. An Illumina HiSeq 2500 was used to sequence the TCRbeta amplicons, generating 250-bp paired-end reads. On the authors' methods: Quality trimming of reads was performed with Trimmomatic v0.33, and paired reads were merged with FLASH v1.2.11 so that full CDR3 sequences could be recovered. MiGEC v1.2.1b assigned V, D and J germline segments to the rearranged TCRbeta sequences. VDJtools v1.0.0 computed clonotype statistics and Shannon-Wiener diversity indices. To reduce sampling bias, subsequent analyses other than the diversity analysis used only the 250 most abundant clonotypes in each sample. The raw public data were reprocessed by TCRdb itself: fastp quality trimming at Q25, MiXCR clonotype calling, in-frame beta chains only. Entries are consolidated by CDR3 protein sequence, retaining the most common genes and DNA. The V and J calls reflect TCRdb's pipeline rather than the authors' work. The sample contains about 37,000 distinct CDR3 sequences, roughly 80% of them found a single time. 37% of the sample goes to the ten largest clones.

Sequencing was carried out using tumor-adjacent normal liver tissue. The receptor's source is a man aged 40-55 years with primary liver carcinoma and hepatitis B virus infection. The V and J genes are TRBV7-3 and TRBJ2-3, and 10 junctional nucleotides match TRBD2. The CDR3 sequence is CARSLAGGPDTQYF. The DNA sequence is TGTGCCAGAAGCTTAGCGGGAGGACCAGATACGCAGTATTTT.